This TCR delta chain was found in a study of gammadelta T cells in human blood. Study results and caveats: Microbial exposure reportedly appeared to drive polyclonal expansion of innate gamma-delta T cells right after birth.

This clone was seen more than once but under ten times. What it recognizes is unknown. A far larger clone is one base from this, pointing to a likely read error. TCRdb reprocessed the RT-PCR reads using CATT. Of 1,000 to 1,200 delta-chain clones listed, approximately 1.5% are singletons. CDR3 length equals 20 residues. CDR1 is NSMFDY, CDR2 ISSIKDK, per germline. The ends lost 0 bases at V and 0 bases at J; junction bases unmatched: 16. The clonotype originates from a human donor. This chain joins TRAV29/DV5 and TRDJ1; 11 bases map to TRDD3. The specimen sequenced was non-Vgamma9Vdelta2 gamma-delta T cells from adult blood. CDR3 region: CAASGFVLVGDTTYTDKLIF. CDR3 DNA sequence: TGTGCAGCAAGCGGGTTCGTCCTGGTGGGGGATACGACGTACACCGATAAACTCATCTTT.